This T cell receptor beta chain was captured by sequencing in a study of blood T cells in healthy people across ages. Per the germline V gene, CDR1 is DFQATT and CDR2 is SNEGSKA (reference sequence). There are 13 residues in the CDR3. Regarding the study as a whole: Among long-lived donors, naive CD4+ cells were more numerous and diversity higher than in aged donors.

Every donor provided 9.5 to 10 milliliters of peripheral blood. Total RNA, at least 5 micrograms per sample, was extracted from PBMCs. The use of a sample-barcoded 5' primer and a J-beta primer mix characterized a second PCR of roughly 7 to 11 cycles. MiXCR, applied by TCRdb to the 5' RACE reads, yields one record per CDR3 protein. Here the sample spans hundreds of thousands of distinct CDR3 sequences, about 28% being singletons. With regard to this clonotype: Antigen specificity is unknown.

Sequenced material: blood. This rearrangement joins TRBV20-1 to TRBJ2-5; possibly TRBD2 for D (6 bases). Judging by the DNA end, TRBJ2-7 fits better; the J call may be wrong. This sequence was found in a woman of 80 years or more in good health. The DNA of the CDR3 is TGCAGTGCTATAGGTACTAGCTGGGACGAGCAGTACTTC. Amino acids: CSAIGTSWDEQYF.